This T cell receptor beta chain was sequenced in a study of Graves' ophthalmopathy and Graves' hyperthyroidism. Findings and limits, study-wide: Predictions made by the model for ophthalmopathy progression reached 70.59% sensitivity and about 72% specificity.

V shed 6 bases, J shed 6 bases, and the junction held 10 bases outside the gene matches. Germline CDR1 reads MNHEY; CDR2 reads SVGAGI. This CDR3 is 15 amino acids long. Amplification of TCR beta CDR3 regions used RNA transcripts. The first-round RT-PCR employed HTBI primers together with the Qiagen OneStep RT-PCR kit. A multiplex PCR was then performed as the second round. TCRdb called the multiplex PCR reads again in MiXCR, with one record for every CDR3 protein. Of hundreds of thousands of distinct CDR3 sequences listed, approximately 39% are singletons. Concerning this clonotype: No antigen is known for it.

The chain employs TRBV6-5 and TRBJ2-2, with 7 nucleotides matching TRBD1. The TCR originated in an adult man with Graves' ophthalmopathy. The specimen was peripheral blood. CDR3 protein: CASSSQGYPPGELFF. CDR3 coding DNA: TGTGCCAGCAGCTCACAGGGGTATCCCCCCGGGGAGCTGTTTTTT.